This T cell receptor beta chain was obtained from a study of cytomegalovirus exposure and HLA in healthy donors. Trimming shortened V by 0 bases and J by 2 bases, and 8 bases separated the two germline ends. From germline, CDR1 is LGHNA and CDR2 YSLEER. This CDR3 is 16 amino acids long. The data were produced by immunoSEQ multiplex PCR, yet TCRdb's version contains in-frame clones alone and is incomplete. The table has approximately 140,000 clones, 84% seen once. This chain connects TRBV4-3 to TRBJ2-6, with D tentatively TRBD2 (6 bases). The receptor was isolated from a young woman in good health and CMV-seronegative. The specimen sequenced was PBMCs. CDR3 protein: CASSQDGGAGANVLTF. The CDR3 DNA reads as TGCGCCAGCAGCCAAGATGGAGGGGCTGGGGCCAACGTCCTGACTTTC.